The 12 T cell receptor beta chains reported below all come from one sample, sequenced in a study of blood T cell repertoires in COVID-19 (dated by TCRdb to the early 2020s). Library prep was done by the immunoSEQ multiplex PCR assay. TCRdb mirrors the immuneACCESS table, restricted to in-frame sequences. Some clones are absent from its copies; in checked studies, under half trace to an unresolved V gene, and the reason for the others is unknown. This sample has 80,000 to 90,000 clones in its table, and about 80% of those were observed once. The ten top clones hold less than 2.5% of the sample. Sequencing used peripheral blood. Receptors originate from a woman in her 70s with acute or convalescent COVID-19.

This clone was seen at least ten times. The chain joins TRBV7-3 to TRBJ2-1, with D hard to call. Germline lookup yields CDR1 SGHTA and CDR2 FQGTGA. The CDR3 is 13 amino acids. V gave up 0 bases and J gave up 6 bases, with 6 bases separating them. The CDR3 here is CASSLTGLNEQFF. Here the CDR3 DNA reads TGTGCCAGCAGCTTAACTGGGCTCAATGAGCAGTTCTTC.

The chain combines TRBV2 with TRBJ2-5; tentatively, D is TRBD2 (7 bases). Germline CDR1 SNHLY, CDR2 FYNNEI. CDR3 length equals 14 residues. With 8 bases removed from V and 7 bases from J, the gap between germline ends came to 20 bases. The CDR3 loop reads CASQDGGALVTQYF. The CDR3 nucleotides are TGTGCCAGCCAAGATGGGGGGGCTTTGGTGACCCAGTACTTC.

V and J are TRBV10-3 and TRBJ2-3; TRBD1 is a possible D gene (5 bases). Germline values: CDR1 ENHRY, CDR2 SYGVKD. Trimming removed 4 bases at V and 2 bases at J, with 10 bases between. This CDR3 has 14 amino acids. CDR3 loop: CAISVQTVTDTQYF. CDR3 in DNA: TGTGCCATCAGTGTCCAGACAGTCACAGATACGCAGTATTTT.

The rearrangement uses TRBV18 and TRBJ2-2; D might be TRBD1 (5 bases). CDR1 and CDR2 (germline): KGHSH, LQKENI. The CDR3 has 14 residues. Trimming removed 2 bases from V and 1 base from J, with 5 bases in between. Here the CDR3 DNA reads TGTGCCAGCTCACCAGACAGGAACACCGGGGAGCTGTTTTTT. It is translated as CASSPDRNTGELFF.

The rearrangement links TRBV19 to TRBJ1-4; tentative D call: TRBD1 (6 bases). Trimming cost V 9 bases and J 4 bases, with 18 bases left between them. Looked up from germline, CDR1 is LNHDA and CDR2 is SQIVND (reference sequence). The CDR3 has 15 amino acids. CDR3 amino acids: CASQPRQADNEKLFF. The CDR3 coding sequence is TGTGCCAGCCAACCGAGACAGGCCGATAATGAAAAACTGTTTTTT.

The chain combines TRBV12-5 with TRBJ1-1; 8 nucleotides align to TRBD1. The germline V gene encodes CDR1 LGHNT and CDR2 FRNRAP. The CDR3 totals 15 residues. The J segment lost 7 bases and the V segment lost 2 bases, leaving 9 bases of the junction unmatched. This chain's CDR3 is CASGLWTPQGGEAFF. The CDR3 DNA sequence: TGTGCTAGTGGTTTGTGGACCCCACAGGGGGGTGAAGCTTTCTTT.

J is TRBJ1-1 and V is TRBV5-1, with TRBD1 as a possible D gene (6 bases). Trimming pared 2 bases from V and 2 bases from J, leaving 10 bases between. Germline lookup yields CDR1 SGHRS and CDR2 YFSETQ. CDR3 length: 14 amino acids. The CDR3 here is CASSFRDINTEAFF. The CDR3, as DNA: TGCGCCAGCAGCTTCCGGGACATTAACACTGAAGCTTTCTTT.

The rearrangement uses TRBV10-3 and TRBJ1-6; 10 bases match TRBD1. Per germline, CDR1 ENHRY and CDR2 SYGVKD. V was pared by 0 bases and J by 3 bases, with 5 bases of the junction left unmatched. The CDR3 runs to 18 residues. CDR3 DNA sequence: TGTGCCATCAGTGAGTCTGGGACAGGGGCTGGCTATAATTCACCCCTCCACTTT. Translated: CAISESGTGAGYNSPLHF.

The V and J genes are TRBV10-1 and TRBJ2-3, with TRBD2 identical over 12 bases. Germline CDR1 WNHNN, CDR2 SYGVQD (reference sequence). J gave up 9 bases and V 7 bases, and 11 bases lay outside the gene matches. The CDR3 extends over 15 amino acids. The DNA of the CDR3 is TGCGCCAGCAATGGACTAGCGGGGCCTGGTGGCACGCAGTATTTT. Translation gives CASNGLAGPGGTQYF.

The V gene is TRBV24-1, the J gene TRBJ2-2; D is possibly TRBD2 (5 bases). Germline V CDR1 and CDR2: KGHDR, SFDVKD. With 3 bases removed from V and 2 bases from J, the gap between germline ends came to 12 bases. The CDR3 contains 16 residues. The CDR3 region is CATSDQRRGNTGELFF. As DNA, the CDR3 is TGTGCCACCAGTGATCAGCGGAGAGGTAACACCGGGGAGCTGTTTTTT.

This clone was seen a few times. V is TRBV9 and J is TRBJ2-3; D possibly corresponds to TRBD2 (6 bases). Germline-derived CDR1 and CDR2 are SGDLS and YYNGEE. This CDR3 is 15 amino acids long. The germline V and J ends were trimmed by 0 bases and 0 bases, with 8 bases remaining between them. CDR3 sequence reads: CASSVEAGSTDTQYF. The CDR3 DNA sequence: TGTGCCAGCAGCGTAGAGGCGGGAAGCACAGATACGCAGTATTTT.

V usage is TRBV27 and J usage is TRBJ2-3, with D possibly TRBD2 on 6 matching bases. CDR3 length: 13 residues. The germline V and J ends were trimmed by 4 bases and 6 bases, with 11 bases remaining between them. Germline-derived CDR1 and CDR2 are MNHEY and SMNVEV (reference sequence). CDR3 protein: CASSSREGDTQYF. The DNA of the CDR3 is TGTGCCAGCAGTTCGCGGGAAGGGGATACGCAGTATTTT.